This T cell receptor beta chain was sequenced during a study of blood T cell repertoires in COVID-19. Study overall: COVID-19 samples, acute and convalescent, were from the United States, Italy and Spain.

Assay used: immunoSEQ multiplex PCR; TCRdb lists only in-frame clones, some missing. The sample consists of hundreds of thousands of clones, roughly four fifths of them appearing once. The CDR3 extends over 12 amino acids. V lost 5 bases and J lost 6, with 12 bases in between. Germline CDR1 is GTSNPN and CDR2 is SVGIG (reference sequence). The specimen sequenced was peripheral blood. This chain uses TRBV30 with TRBJ2-3; D gene ambiguous. The clonotype originates from a woman older than 75 with acute or convalescent COVID-19. Here the CDR3 reads CAWFRAMDTQYF. The CDR3 DNA reads as TGTGCCTGGTTCCGCGCCATGGATACGCAGTATTTT.